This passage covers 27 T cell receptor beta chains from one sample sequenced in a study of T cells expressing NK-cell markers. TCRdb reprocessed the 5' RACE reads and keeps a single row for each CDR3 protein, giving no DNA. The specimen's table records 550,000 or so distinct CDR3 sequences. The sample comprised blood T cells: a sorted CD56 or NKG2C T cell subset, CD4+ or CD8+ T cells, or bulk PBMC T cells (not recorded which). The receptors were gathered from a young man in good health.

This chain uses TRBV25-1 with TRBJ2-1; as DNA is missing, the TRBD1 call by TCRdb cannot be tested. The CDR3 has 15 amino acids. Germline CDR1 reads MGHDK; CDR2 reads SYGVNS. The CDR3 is CASSVSGTESWEQFF.

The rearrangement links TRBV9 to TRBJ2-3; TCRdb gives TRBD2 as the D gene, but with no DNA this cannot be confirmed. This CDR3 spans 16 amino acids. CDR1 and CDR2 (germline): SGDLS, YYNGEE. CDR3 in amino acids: CASSVVSGGPADTQYF. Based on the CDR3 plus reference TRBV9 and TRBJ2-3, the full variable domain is DSGVTQTPKHLITATGQRVTLRCSPRSGDLSVYWYQQSLDQGLQFLIQYYNGEERAKGNILERFSAQQFPDLHSELNLSSLELGDSALYFCASSVVSGGPADTQYFGPGTRLTVL.

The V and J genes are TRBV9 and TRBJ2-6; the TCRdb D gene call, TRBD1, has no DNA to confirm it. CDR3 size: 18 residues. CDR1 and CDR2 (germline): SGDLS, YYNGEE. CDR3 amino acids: CASSANRGRDSGANVLTF. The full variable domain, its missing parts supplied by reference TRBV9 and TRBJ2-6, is DSGVTQTPKHLITATGQRVTLRCSPRSGDLSVYWYQQSLDQGLQFLIQYYNGEERAKGNILERFSAQQFPDLHSELNLSSLELGDSALYFCASSANRGRDSGANVLTFGAGSRLTVL.

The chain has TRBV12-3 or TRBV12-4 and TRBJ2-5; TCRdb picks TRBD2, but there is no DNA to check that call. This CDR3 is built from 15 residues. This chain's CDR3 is CASSRGLAGSETQYF.

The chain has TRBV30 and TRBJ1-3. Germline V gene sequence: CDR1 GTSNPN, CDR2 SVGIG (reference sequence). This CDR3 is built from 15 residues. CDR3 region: CAWSVKGISGNTIYF.

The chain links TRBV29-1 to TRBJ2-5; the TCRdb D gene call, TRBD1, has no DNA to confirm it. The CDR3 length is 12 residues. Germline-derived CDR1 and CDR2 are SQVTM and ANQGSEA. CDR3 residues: CSVGQGLETQYF.

The CDR3 here is CASSSGLYGYTF. This rearrangement joins TRBV7-9 to TRBJ1-2. Germline V gene data show CDR1 as SEHNR and CDR2 as FQNEAQ (reference sequence). This CDR3 is built from 12 residues. The full variable domain, in which reference TRBV7-9 and TRBJ1-2 provide the parts outside the CDR3, is DTGVSQNPRHKITKRGQNVTFRCDPISEHNRLYWYRQTLGQGPEFLTYFQNEAQLEKSRLLSDRFSAERPKGSFSTLEIQRTEQGDSAMYLCASSSGLYGYTFGSGTRLTVV.

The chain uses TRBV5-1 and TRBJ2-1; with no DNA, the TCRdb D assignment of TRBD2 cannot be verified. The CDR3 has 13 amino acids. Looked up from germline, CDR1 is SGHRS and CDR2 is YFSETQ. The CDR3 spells CASSDGGGDEQFF.

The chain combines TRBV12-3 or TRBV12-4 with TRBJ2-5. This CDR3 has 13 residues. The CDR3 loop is CASSDQASETQYF.

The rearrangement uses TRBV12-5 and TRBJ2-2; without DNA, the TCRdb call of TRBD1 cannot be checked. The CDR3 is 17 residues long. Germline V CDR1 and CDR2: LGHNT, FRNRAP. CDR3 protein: CASGLVTGTGFTGELFF.

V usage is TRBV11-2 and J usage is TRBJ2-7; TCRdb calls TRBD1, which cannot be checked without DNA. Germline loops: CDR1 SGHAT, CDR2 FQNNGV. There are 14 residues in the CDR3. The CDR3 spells CASSPRTGYYEQYF.

The CDR3 is CASSPPSGTGIYEQYF. The chain uses TRBV6-2 or TRBV6-3 and TRBJ2-7; TCRdb lists TRBD1, though no DNA is available to test this call. Looked up from germline, CDR1 is MNHEY and CDR2 is SVGEGT. CDR3 length: 16 residues.

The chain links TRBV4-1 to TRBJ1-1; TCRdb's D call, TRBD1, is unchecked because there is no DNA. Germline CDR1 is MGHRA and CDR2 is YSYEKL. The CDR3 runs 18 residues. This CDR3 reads CASSQDGVRTGGGTEAFF.

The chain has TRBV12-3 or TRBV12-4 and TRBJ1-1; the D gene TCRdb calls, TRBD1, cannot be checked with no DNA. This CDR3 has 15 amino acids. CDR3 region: CASSPHRQINTEAFF.

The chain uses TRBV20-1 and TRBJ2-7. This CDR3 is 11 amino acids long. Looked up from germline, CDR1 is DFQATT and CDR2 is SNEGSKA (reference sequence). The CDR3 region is CSARPKGEQYF.

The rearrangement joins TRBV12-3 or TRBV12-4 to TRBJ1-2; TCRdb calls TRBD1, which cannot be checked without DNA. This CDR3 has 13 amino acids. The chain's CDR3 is CASSLGQAGGYTF.

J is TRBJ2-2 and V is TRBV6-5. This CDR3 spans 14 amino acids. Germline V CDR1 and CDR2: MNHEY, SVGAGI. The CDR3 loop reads CASSYSSYTGELFF.

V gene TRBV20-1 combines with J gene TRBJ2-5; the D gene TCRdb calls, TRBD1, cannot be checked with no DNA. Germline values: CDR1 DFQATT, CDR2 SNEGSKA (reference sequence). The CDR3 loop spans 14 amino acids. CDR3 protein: CSAVPGQAQETQYF.

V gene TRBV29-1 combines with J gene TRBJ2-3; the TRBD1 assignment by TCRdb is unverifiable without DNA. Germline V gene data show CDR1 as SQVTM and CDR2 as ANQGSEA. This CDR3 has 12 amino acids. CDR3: CSARDRGRTQYF.

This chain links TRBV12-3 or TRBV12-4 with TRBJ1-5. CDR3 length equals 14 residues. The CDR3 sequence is CASQLGHSNQPQHF.

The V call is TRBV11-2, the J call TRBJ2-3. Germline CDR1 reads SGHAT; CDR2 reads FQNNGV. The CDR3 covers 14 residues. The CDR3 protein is CASSVVTSTDTQYF.

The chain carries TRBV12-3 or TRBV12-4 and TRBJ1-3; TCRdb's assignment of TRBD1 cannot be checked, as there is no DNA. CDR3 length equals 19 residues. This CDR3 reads CASSLSVPGQGFSGNTIYF.

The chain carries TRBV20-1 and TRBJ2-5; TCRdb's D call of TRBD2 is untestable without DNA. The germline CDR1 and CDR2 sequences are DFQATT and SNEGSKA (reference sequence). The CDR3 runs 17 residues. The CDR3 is CSATDYTGLATQETQYF.

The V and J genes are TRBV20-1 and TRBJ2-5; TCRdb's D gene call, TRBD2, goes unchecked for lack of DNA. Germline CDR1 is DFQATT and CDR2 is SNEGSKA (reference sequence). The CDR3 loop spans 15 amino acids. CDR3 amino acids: CSARASWGRQETQYF.

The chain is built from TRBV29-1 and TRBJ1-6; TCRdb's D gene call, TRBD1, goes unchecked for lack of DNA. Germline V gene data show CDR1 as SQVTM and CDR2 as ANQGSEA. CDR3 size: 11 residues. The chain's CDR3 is CSGNRVAPLHF.

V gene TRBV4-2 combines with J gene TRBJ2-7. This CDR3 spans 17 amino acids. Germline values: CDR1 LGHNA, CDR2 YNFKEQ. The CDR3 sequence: CASSQDGLGLKAYEQYF.

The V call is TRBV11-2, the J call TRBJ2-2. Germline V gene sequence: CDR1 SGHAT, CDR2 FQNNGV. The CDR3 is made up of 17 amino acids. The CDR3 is CASSLFRSTFNTGELFF.